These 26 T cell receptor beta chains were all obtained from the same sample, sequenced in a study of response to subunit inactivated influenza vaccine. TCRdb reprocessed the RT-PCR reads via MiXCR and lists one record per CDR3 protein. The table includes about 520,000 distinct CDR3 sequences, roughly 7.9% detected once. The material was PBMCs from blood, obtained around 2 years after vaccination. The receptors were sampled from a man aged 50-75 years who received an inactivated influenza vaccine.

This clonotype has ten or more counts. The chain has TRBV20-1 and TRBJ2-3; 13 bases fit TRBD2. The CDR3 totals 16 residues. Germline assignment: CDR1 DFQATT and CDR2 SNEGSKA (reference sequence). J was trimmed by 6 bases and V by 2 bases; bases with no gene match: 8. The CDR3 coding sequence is TGCAGTGCTAGACCAACTAGCGGGAGGGGATGGGATACGCAGTATTTT. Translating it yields CSARPTSGRGWDTQYF.

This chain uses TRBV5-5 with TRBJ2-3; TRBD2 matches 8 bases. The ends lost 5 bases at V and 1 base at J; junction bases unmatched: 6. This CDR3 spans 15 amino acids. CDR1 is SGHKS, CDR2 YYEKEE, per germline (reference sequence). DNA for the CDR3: TGTGCCAGCAGTCCCGGACTAGCCCGCACAGATACGCAGTATTTT. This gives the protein CASSPGLARTDTQYF.

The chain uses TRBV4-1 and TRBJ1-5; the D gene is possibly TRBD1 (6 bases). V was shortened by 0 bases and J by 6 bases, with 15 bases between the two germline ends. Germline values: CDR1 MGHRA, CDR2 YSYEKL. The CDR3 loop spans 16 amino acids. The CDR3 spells CASSQDGYRVGQPQHF. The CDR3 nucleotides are TGCGCCAGCAGCCAAGATGGCTACAGGGTGGGTCAGCCCCAGCATTTT.

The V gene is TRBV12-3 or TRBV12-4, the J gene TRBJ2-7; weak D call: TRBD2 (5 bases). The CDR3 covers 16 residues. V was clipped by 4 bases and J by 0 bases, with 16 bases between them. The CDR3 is CASSWRQVQTSYEQYF. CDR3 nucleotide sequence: TGTGCCAGCAGTTGGAGGCAGGTTCAAACCTCCTACGAGCAGTACTTC.

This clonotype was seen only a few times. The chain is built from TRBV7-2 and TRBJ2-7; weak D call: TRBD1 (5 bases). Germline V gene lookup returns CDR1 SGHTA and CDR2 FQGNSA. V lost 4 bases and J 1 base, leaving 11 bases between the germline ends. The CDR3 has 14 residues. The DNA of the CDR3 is TGTGCCAGCAGCTCAGCAGGGTTTTCCTACGAGCAGTACTTC. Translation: CASSSAGFSYEQYF. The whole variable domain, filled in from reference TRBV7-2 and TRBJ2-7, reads GAGVSQSPSNKVTEKGKDVELRCDPISGHTALYWYRQSLGQGLEFLIYFQGNSAPDKSGLPSDRFSAERTGGSVSTLTIQRTQQEDSAVYLCASSSAGFSYEQYFGPGTRLTVT.

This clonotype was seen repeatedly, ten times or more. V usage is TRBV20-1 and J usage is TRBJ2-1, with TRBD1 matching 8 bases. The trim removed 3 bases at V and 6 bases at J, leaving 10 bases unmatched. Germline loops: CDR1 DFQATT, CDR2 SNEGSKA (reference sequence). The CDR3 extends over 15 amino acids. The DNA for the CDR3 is TGCAGTGCTAGCCCCGGGACAGGTGACCTCAATGAGCAGTTCTTC. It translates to CSASPGTGDLNEQFF.

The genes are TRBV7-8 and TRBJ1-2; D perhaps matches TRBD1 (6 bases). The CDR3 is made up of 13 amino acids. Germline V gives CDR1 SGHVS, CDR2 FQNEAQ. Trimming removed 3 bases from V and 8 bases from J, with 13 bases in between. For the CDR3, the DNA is TGTGCCAGCAGCTTTCCGGGGGCGCCAGGCTACACCTTC. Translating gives CASSFPGAPGYTF.

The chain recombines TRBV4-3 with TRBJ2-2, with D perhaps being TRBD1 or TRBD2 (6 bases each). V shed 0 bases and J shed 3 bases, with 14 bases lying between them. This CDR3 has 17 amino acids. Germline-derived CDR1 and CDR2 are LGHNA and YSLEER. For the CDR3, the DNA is TGCGCCAGCAGCCAAGAGAACCGGGGGCGGGACACCGGGGAGCTGTTTTTT. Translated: CASSQENRGRDTGELFF.

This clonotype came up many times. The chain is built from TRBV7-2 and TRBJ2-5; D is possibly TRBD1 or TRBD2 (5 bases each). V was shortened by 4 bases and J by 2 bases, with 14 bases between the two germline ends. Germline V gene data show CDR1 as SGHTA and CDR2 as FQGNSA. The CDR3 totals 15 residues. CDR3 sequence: CASSSLRDAQETQYF. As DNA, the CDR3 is TGTGCCAGCAGCTCACTTCGGGACGCACAAGAGACCCAGTACTTC.

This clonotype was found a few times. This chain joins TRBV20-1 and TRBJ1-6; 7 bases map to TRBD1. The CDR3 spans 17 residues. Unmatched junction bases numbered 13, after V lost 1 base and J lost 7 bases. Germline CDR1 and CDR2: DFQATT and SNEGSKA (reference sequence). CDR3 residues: CSARVGGPGGLNSPLHF. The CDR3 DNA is TGCAGTGCTAGAGTAGGGGGCCCGGGGGGATTAAATTCACCCCTCCACTTT.

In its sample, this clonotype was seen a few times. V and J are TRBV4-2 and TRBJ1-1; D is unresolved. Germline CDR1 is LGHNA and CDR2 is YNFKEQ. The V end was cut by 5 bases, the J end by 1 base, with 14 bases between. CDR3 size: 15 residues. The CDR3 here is CASSIILQENTEAFF. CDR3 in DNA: TGTGCCAGCAGCATCATCCTCCAGGAGAACACTGAAGCTTTCTTT.

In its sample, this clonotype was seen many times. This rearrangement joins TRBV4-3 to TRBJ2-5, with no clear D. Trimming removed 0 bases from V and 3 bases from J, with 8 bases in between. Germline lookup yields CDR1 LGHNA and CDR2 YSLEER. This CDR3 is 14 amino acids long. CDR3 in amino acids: CASSQDPSKETQYF. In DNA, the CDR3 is TGCGCCAGCAGCCAAGACCCCAGCAAAGAGACCCAGTACTTC.

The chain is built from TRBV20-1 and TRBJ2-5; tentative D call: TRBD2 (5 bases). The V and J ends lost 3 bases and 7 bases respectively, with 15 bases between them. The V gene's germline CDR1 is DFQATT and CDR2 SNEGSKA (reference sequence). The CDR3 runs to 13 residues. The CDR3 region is CSASSLPEGTQYF. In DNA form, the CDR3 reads TGCAGTGCTAGTAGTCTTCCTGAGGGGACCCAGTACTTC.

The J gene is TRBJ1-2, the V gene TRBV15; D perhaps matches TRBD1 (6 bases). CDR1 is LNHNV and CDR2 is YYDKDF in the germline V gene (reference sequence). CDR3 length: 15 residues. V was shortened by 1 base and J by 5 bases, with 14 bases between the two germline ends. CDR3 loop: CATSRVGGAEYGYTF. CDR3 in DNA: TGTGCCACCAGCAGAGTGGGGGGCGCGGAATATGGCTACACCTTC.

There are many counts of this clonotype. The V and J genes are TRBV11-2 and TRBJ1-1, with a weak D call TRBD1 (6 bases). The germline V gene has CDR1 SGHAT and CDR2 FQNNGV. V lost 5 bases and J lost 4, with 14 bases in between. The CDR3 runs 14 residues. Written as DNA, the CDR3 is TGTGCCAGCAGCACTGGGGGCGCGGGCACTGAAGCTTTCTTT. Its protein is CASSTGGAGTEAFF.

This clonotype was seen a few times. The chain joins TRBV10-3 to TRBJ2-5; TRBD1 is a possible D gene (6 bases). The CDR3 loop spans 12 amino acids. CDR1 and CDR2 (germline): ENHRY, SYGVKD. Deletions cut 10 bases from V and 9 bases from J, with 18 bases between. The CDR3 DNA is TGTGCCACCCAGGACAGTTCCAAGCCCCAGTACTTC. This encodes CATQDSSKPQYF.

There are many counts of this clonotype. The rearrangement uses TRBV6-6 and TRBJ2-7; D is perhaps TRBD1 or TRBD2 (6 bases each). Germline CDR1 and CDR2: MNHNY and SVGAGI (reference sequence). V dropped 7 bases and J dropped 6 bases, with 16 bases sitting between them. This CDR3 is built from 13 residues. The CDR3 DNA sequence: TGTGCCAGCACCCCGAGGGGGGTTGGCGAGCAGTACTTC. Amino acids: CASTPRGVGEQYF.

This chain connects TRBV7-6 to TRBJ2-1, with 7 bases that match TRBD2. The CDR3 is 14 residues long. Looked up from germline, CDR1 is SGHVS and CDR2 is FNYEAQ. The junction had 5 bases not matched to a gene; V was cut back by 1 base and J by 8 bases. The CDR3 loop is CASSLERLAYEQFF. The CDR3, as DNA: TGTGCCAGCAGCTTAGAGCGACTAGCCTATGAGCAGTTCTTC.

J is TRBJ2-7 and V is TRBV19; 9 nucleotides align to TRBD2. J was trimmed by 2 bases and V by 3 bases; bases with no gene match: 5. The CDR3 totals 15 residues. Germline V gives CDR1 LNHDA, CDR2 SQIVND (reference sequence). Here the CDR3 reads CASSMEAGGPYEQYF. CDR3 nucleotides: TGTGCCAGTAGTATGGAAGCGGGAGGCCCCTACGAGCAGTACTTC.

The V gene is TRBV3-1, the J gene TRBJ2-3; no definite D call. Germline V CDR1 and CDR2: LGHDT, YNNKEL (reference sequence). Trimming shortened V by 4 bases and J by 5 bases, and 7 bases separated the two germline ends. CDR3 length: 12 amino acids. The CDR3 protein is CASSRLGDTQYF. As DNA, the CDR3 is TGTGCCAGCAGCCGTTTGGGAGATACGCAGTATTTT.

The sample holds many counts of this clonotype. Here the CDR3 reads CATSDFGRLRGKLFF. The DNA of the CDR3 is TGTGCCACCAGTGACTTCGGTCGACTCAGGGGAAAACTGTTTTTT. The rearrangement links TRBV24-1 to TRBJ1-4; maybe TRBD1 (6 bases). V shed 4 bases and J shed 10 bases, with 18 bases lying between them. The CDR3 contains 15 residues. Germline assignment: CDR1 KGHDR and CDR2 SFDVKD.

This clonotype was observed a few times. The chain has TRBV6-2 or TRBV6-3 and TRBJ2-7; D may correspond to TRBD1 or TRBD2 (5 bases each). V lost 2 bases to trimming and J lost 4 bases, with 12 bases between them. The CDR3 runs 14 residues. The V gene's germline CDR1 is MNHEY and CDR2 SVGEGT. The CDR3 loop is CASSYESWGYEQYF. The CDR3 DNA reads TGTGCCAGCAGTTACGAGAGCTGGGGGTACGAGCAGTACTTC.

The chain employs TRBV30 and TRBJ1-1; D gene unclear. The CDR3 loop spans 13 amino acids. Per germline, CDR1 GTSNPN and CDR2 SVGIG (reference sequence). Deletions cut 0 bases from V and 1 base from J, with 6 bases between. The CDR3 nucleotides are TGTGCCTGGAGTGTACAATCGAACACTGAAGCTTTCTTT. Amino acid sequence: CAWSVQSNTEAFF. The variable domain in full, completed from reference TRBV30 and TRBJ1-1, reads SQTIHQWPATLVQPVGSPLSLECTVEGTSNPNLYWYRQAAGRGLQLLFYSVGIGQISSEVPQNLSASRPQDRQFILSSKKLLLSDSGFYLCAWSVQSNTEAFFGQGTRLTVV.

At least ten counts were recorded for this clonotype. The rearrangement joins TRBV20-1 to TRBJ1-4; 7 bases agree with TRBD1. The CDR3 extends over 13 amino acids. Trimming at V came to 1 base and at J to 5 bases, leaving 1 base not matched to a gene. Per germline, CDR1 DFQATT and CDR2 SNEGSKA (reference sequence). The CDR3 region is CSARVRGNEKLFF. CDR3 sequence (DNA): TGCAGTGCTAGAGTCAGGGGGAATGAAAAACTGTTTTTT.

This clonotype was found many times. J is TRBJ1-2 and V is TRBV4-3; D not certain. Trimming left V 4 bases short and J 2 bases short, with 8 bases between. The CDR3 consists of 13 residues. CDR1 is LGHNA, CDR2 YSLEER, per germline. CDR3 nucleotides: TGCGCCAGCAGCCGTGAAGGAAACTATGGCTACACCTTC. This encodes CASSREGNYGYTF.

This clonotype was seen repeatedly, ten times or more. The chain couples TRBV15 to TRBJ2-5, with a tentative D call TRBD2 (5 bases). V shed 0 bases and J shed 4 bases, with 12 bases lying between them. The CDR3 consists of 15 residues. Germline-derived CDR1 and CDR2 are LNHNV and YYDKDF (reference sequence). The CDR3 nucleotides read TGTGCCACCAGCAGAGATCTTGGAGGAGCAGAGACCCAGTACTTC. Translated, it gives CATSRDLGGAETQYF.